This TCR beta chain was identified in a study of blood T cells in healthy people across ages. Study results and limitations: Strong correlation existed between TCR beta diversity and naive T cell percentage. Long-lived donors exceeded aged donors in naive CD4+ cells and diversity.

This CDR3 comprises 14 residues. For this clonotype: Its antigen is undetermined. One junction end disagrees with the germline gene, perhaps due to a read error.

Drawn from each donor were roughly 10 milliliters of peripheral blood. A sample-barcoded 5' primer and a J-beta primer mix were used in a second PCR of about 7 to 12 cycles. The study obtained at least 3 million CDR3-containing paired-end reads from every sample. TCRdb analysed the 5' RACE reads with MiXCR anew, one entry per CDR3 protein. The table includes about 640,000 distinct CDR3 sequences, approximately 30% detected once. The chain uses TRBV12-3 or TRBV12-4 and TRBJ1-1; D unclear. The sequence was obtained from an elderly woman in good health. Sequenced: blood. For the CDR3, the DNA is TGTCCCAGCACCCCTGGGCAAGGGAACACTGAAGCTTTCTTT. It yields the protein CPSTPGQGNTEAFF.